These T cell receptor beta chains were read from a single sample in a study of cytotoxic CD8 clonotypes in ibrutinib-treated CLL. Produced via immunoSEQ multiplex PCR; TCRdb's table is partial and in-frame only. The sample has approximately 300,000 clones; roughly 79% are singletons. Sequencing used PBMCs, obtained before ibrutinib treatment. Every receptor here comes from a human donor with chronic lymphocytic leukemia. CDR3s leave out the opening cysteine and the closing phenylalanine or tryptophan. A row's size may be missing; if present it is once, few, many or a size class.

clone_size j_call v_call cdr3_aa
. TRBJ2-3 TRBV5-1 ASSPLDSSTDTQY
. TRBJ2-5 TRBV5-1 ASSDLLEETQY
once TRBJ1-2 TRBV27 ASSLDKTYGYT
. TRBJ2-7 TRBV28 ASSLASILSYEQY
. TRBJ2-7 TRBV7-9 ASSLQATYEQY
. TRBJ1-1 TRBV6-4 ASSVQGYTEAF
. TRBJ1-5 TRBV6-5 ASSRQSNQPQH
once TRBJ1-4 TRBV27 ASSLSGASLYEKLF
. TRBJ2-2 TRBV5-8 ASSLEGQYTGELF
. TRBJ2-3 TRBV10-3 AISALAGGGNSDTQY
. TRBJ2-7 TRBV27 ASSPTRTSGASYEQY
once TRBJ2-7 TRBV7-9 ASSFGGPGVEQY
few TRBJ1-1 TRBV11-2 ASSLDRGRDREAF
. TRBJ1-2 TRBV30 AGTGGEKGYT
few TRBJ1-2 TRBV7-8 ASSTRQGYGYT
once TRBJ2-5 TRBV7-2 ARGLAGWETQY
. TRBJ2-1 TRBV25-1 ASSEHGQLTSYNEQF
. TRBJ2-5 TRBV30 AWSSTRGFEETQY
. TRBJ2-7 TRBV5-4 ASSAGLAGAGTYEQY
. TRBJ2-3 TRBV2 ASSDPILTSGRADTQY
once TRBJ1-2 TRBV4-2 ASSQGDQGDYT
few TRBJ2-2 TRBV7-9 ASSLTTNTGELF
few TRBJ2-1 TRBV18 ASSLTLAGHYNEQF
. TRBJ2-1 TRBV5-4 ASSFIQREPHNEQF
. TRBJ2-1 TRBV7-2 ASRIAGVYSYNEQF
. TRBJ2-3 TRBV4-3 ASSQRPILAGGSDTQY
. TRBJ1-5 TRBV13 ASSTSGRHQPQH
. TRBJ2-1 TRBV19 ASQIAGGLYEQF
once TRBJ2-1 TRBV4-3 ASSQEARGDNEQF
. TRBJ2-7 TRBV20-1 SAPASYEQY
. TRBJ1-2 TRBV28 ASSFPGQGVFGYT
few TRBJ1-1 TRBV5-6 ASSLARGQGTEAF
. TRBJ2-7 TRBV27 ASKISHGGVYEQY
. TRBJ1-1 TRBV27 ASSSLTGGDTEAF
. TRBJ2-7 TRBV28 ASSFFGDQTGGLAGVSYEQY
. TRBJ2-2 TRBV7-9 ASSFQARVEGELF
. TRBJ2-5 TRBV7-6 ASSPGLAGETQY
. TRBJ2-6 TRBV7-9 ASSLVYSSGANVLT
. TRBJ2-3 TRBV6-4 ASRRLAGGPTDTQY
. TRBJ2-1 TRBV6-5 ASSYPYNEQF
few TRBJ2-5 TRBV19 ASSNTRRETQY
. TRBJ2-1 TRBV28 ASARDRGSSGEQF
. TRBJ1-4 TRBV6-5 ASSYQTPGEKLF
. TRBJ2-7 TRBV5-1 ASSPDVAGSMEQY
. TRBJ1-1 TRBV7-9 ASSLDRGRDEAF
once TRBJ2-7 TRBV14 ASSQSGRGRPYEQY
. TRBJ2-7 TRBV2 ASSEGTSGSYEQY
. TRBJ1-5 TRBV19 ASSSGQAYQPQH
. TRBJ1-1 TRBV5-4 ASSLAVQGGESEAF
. TRBJ2-3 TRBV13 ASSLGSSTDTQY
. TRBJ2-3 TRBV10-2 ASRLDSSTDTQY
. TRBJ1-1 TRBV2 ASRKGGLNTEAF